The next 20 T cell receptor beta chains were all read from a single sample in a study of blood T cell repertoires in COVID-19. Data came from immunoSEQ multiplex PCR; TCRdb stores just in-frame clones and leaves some out. The data show 330,000 or so clones, roughly nine tenths seen once. Sequenced material: PBMCs or T cells enriched from blood (not recorded which). These receptors were collected from a woman aged 30 to 39 who had recovered from COVID-19.

This rearrangement joins TRBV7-2 to TRBJ2-1; the D is unclear. V was trimmed by 1 base and J by 4 bases, leaving 11 bases between them. The CDR3 sequence is 15 residues long. Germline values: CDR1 SGHTA, CDR2 FQGNSA. CDR3 protein: CASSLESSVYNEQFF. The CDR3 DNA follows: TGTGCCAGCAGCTTAGAGTCGAGCGTATACAATGAGCAGTTCTTC.

This clone was picked up a small number of times. This rearrangement joins TRBV18 to TRBJ1-4, with 8 bases that match TRBD1. CDR3 length: 13 residues. V was pared by 4 bases and J by 10 bases, with 5 bases of the junction left unmatched. CDR1 and CDR2 (germline): KGHSH, LQKENI. In nucleotides, the CDR3 is TGTGCCAGCTCACTGGGACAGGACGGAAAACTGTTTTTT. This translates into CASSLGQDGKLFF.

CDR3 coding DNA: TGTGCCAGTAGTATTGAGAGAGGGACTCTTTCACCCCTCCACTTT. Its protein product is CASSIERGTLSPLHF. The chain is built from TRBV19 and TRBJ1-6; perhaps TRBD1 as D (5 bases). Germline V gene sequence: CDR1 LNHDA, CDR2 SQIVND (reference sequence). The CDR3 loop spans 15 amino acids. Deletions cut 3 bases from V and 9 bases from J, with 15 bases between.

This clone was recorded a few times. The genes are TRBV28 and TRBJ1-2; TRBD1 is a possible D gene (6 bases). With 6 bases removed from V and 2 bases from J, the gap between germline ends came to 13 bases. The CDR3 is made up of 14 amino acids. Germline CDR1 and CDR2: MDHEN and SYDVKM. The CDR3 nucleotides are TGTGCCAGCAGCATTCCTCAGGGGAACTATGGCTACACCTTC. Translating gives CASSIPQGNYGYTF.

This clone has a handful of counts. The V and J genes are TRBV21-1 and TRBJ2-7; the table assigns TRBD2, which was not confirmed against the DNA. TRBV21-1 is designated a pseudogene. This CDR3 comprises 18 residues. CDR3 loop: CASSKALTGNSGQDEQYF. CDR3 DNA: TGTGCCAGCAGCAAAGCGCTTACGGGTAATAGCGGGCAGGACGAGCAGTACTTC.

This chain joins TRBV27 and TRBJ2-7; a possible D gene is TRBD1 (6 bases). V was cut by 2 bases and J by 2 bases, with 10 bases left in between. Germline V lookup: CDR1 MNHEY, CDR2 SMNVEV (reference sequence). The CDR3 is 14 amino acids. The DNA of the CDR3 is TGTGCCAGCAGTTTAAGGGGGAGCACCTACGAGCAGTACTTC. As protein: CASSLRGSTYEQYF.

V usage is TRBV3-1 (or the pseudogene TRBV3-2) and J usage is TRBJ2-3; 7 positions match TRBD2. Germline values: CDR1 LGHDT, CDR2 YNNKEL (reference sequence). This CDR3 comprises 16 residues. V shed 0 bases, J shed 4 bases, and the junction held 7 bases outside the gene matches. CDR3 in amino acids: CASSQDSWEGADTQYF. The CDR3 DNA follows: TGTGCCAGCAGCCAAGATTCGTGGGAGGGCGCAGATACGCAGTATTTT.

V is TRBV15 and J is TRBJ1-4; the D gene is possibly TRBD1 (5 bases). The V gene lost 3 bases and the J gene lost 8 bases, with 16 bases spanning the gap. Germline CDR1 reads LNHNV; CDR2 reads YYDKDF (reference sequence). This CDR3 is 15 amino acids long. The CDR3 reads CATSSPGLTGEKLFF. The CDR3 region has the DNA TGTGCCACCAGCAGCCCGGGACTCACGGGGGAAAAACTGTTTTTT.

The J gene is TRBJ2-2, the V gene TRBV7-2, with a possible D match to TRBD2 (6 bases). The CDR3 is made up of 13 amino acids. V was cut by 7 bases and J by 8 bases, with 14 bases left in between. Germline V gives CDR1 SGHTA, CDR2 FQGNSA. CDR3 loop: CASTFSSVGELFF. CDR3 DNA: TGTGCCAGCACCTTCTCTAGCGTAGGGGAGCTGTTTTTT.

This sequence joins TRBV7-9 and TRBJ1-1, with a possible D match to TRBD1 (5 bases). Germline assignment: CDR1 SEHNR and CDR2 FQNEAQ (reference sequence). This CDR3 has 13 residues. V was clipped by 3 bases and J by 5 bases, with 10 bases between them. CDR3 loop: CASSFQGMTEAFF. Here the CDR3 DNA reads TGTGCCAGCAGCTTTCAGGGTATGACTGAAGCTTTCTTT.

The chain couples TRBV3-1 (or the pseudogene TRBV3-2) to TRBJ2-5, with D maybe TRBD1 (5 bases). Trimming cost V 1 base and J 2 bases, with 17 bases left between them. Germline V gene data show CDR1 as LGHDT and CDR2 as YNNKEL (reference sequence). CDR3 size: 17 residues. The CDR3 region has the DNA TGTGCCAGCAGCCAAGGCCTAAGAAGGGGCCCTCAAGAGACCCAGTACTTC. Its translation is CASSQGLRRGPQETQYF.

Regarding this clone: Other nucleotide sequences in the sample specify the same CDR3. The chain links TRBV27 to TRBJ1-2; 10 bases map to TRBD1. CDR3 length equals 15 residues. Trimming at V came to 4 bases and at J to 3 bases, leaving 5 bases not matched to a gene. Germline V gene lookup returns CDR1 MNHEY and CDR2 SMNVEV (reference sequence). DNA for the CDR3: TGTGCCAGCAGTTCTGGACAGGGGGGTGACTATGGCTACACCTTC. It encodes CASSSGQGGDYGYTF.

The rearrangement joins TRBV27 to TRBJ1-2, with 10 bases that match TRBD1. Trimming at V came to 6 bases and at J to 6 bases, leaving 7 bases not matched to a gene. Germline lookup yields CDR1 MNHEY and CDR2 SMNVEV (reference sequence). The CDR3 is made up of 14 amino acids. CDR3 bases: TGTGCCAGCAGATCGACAGGGGGCGCCAATGGCTACACCTTC. This encodes CASRSTGGANGYTF.

The chain links TRBV14 to TRBJ2-2, with 10 bases matching TRBD2. The CDR3 loop spans 19 amino acids. V shed 1 base, J shed 1 base, and the junction held 9 bases outside the gene matches. Germline V gene lookup returns CDR1 SGHDN and CDR2 FVKESK. As DNA, the CDR3 is TGTGCCAGCAGCCAAGTTGGTCCCGGACTAGCGGTGAACACCGGGGAGCTGTTTTTT. Residues: CASSQVGPGLAVNTGELFF.

J is TRBJ2-7 and V is TRBV4-2, with TRBD2 matching over 13 bases. The CDR3 has 17 amino acids. The V segment lost 3 bases and the J segment 1 base; nucleotides outside the gene matches: 6. CDR1 and CDR2 (germline): LGHNA, YNFKEQ. Here the CDR3 reads CASSQGTLAGGSYEQYF. The CDR3 nucleotides read TGTGCCAGCAGCCAGGGGACACTAGCGGGAGGGTCCTACGAGCAGTACTTC.

This chain joins TRBV27 and TRBJ2-2, with D possibly TRBD1 on 7 matching bases. Trimming removed 5 bases from V and 4 bases from J, with 20 bases in between. The CDR3 is made up of 17 amino acids. Germline V gives CDR1 MNHEY, CDR2 SMNVEV (reference sequence). The CDR3: CASSMRHRGGVTGELFF. CDR3 in DNA: TGTGCCAGCAGTATGCGTCACAGGGGAGGTGTCACCGGGGAGCTGTTTTTT.

The sample holds one count of this clone. The chain is built from TRBV7-8 and TRBJ1-1; D unclear. The V and J ends lost 5 bases and 1 base respectively, with 8 bases between them. Germline V CDR1 and CDR2: SGHVS, FQNEAQ. This CDR3 comprises 13 residues. CDR3 nucleotide sequence: TGTGCCAGCAGCCCGACATCGAACACTGAAGCTTTCTTT. It codes for CASSPTSNTEAFF.

The V call is TRBV5-1, the J call TRBJ2-1, with D perhaps TRBD2 (6 bases). Trimming removed 0 bases from V and 7 bases from J, with 8 bases in between. From germline, CDR1 is SGHRS and CDR2 YFSETQ. CDR3 length: 13 amino acids. In nucleotides, the CDR3 is TGCGCCAGCAGCTTGGCACGGGGGAATGAGCAGTTCTTC. Protein product: CASSLARGNEQFF. Together with reference TRBV5-1 and TRBJ2-1, the CDR3 gives the full variable domain: KAGVTQTPRYLIKTRGQQVTLSCSPISGHRSVSWYQQTPGQGLQFLFEYFSETQRNKGNFPGRFSGRQFSNSRSEMNVSTLELGDSALYLCASSLARGNEQFFGPGTRLTVL.

The gene calls are TRBV6-2 or TRBV6-3 and TRBJ2-4, with a weak D call TRBD2 (6 bases). Looked up from germline, CDR1 is MNHEY and CDR2 is SVGEGT. Trimming cost V 6 bases and J 0 bases, with 12 bases left between them. CDR3 size: 15 residues. The CDR3 region is CASSPGGAAKNIQYF. Here the CDR3 DNA reads TGTGCCAGCAGCCCCGGAGGGGCAGCCAAAAACATTCAGTACTTC.

V usage is TRBV5-1 and J usage is TRBJ2-7; 7 bases fit TRBD2. This CDR3 is built from 14 residues. Germline values: CDR1 SGHRS, CDR2 YFSETQ. V shed 2 bases, J shed 3 bases, and the junction held 5 bases outside the gene matches. The chain's CDR3 is CASSLGIAGYEQYF. CDR3 bases: TGCGCCAGCAGCTTAGGAATAGCGGGCTACGAGCAGTACTTC.